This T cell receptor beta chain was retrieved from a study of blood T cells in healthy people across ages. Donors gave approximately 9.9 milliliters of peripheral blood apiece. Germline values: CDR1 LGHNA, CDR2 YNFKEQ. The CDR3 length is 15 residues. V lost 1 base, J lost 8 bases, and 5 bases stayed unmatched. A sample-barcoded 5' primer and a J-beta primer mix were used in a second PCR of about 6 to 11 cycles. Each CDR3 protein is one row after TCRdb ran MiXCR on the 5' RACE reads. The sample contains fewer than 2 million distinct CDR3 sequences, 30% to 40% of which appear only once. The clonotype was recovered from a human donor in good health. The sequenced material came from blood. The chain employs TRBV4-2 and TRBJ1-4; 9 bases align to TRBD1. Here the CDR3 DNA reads TGTGCCAGCAGCCAAGGACAGGGGGATAAAGAAAAACTGTTTTTT. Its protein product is CASSQGQGDKEKLFF.